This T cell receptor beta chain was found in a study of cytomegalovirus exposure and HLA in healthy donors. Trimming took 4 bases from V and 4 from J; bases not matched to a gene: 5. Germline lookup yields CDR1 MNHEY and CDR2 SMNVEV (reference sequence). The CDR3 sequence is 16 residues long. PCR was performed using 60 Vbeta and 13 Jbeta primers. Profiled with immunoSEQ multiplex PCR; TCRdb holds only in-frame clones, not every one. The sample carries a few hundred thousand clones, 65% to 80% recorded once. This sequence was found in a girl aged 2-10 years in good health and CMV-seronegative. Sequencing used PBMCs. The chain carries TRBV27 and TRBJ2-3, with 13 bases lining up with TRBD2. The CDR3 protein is CASSSGLAGAPDTQYF. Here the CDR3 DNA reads TGTGCCAGCAGTTCCGGACTAGCGGGAGCCCCAGATACGCAGTATTTT.